The TCR beta chain described here comes from a study of blood T cell repertoires in COVID-19 (dated by TCRdb to 2020 to 2022). For the study in its entirety: Collaborator samples came from the United States, Italy and Spain and covered acute and convalescent phases of COVID-19. The material from the prospective study consisted of cDNA or gDNA derived from T cells, B-cell-depleted T cells, or PBMCs. Subjects who had been exposed to COVID-19, were actively infected with it, or had recovered from it provided the deeply sampled blood TCRbeta repertoires that made up the dataset. The repertoires were released in a freely available public database meant as a resource for research on the immune response to SARS-CoV-2. The samples were drawn from the first 160 participants of the ongoing ImmuneRACE study and from more than 1,000 subjects provided by 6 global collaborators. Nearly every sample came with metadata listing a de-identified subject ID, COVID-19 status, age in years and sex. Where HLA class I and class II types were available, the types were taken from metadata supplied by the sample provider, not from assay-based typing. Study-wide conclusions, independent of this receptor: The amount of clinical and demographic metadata varied by source and participant and was provided uncurated.

Collaborating institutions collected whole blood in K2EDTA tubes following their own protocols. For TCRbeta analysis, collaborators shipped samples as frozen whole blood, isolated PBMCs, or DNA extracted from either of those sample types. TCRbeta CDR3 regions were amplified from genomic DNA by means of the immunoSEQ Assay, a bias-controlled multiplex PCR. For the original study's pipeline: Nucleated cell counts per sample were estimated from amplification of reference gene primers within the assay. To quantify the absolute abundance of each unique TCRbeta CDR3 rearrangement, sequence reads were collapsed and filtered. Productive Simpson clonality was computed per sample as the square root of Simpson's diversity index over productive rearrangements. As stored in TCRdb, this immuneACCESS dataset retains in-frame rearrangements with V and J assigned. A fraction of the clones does not appear; measured against another copy, unresolved V genes explain less than half of the discrepancy, and the remainder lacks a known reason. V and J calls plus clone size are reproduced from that table; the DNA served to infer D and trimming. The table for this sample lists nearly 100,000 clones; roughly 80% of them were counted only once. 17% of the sample belongs to the ten largest clones.

Reading from cysteine to phenylalanine, the CDR3 counts 15 amino acids. The sequence is cut down to CDR3 DNA, 45 bases in frame from base 1. In the germline V gene, CDR1 corresponds to MDHEN and CDR2 to SYDVKM. Trimming costs V 7 bases and J 2 bases, and their ends lie 15 bases apart. Of note for this clone: This receptor's antigen is unknown. No base-level quality is on record; no much larger clone is a single base apart.

The rearranged segments are TRBV28 and TRBJ1-5, with the D gene uncertain. The sequence came from a woman aged 60 to 75 with acute or convalescent COVID-19. Sequences were obtained from peripheral blood. Read as DNA, the sequence is TGTGCCAGCACCCTAGACGGTTGGGGCAATCAGCCCCAGCATTTT. Translated, this is CASTLDGWGNQPQHF.